The 5 T cell receptor beta chains below come from one sample, sequenced in a study of identical twins. One entry per CDR3 protein results from TCRdb running MiXCR on the 5' RACE reads. The sample contains more than 1.5 million distinct CDR3 sequences, around 33% of which appear only once. Input material: cord blood. Source of these receptors: a newborn girl in good health.

The rearrangement joins TRBV2 to TRBJ2-7; 9 bases are shared with TRBD2. This CDR3 is 14 amino acids long. CDR1 and CDR2 from the germline V gene are SNHLY and FYNNEI. V lost 7 bases and J lost 5; bases outside the gene matches: 9. CDR3 DNA: TGTGCCAGCACCTTCGAGCGGGAGGCCCACGAGCAGTACTTC. It is translated as CASTFEREAHEQYF.

In its sample, this clonotype was seen a few times. The J gene is TRBJ1-2, the V gene TRBV27; D may be TRBD1 (6 bases). The CDR3 length is 14 residues. Germline CDR1 is MNHEY and CDR2 is SMNVEV (reference sequence). Trimming shortened V by 4 bases and J by 4 bases, and 13 bases separated the two germline ends. In nucleotides, the CDR3 is TGTGCCAGCAGTTCCCAACAGGGCTTCTATGGCTACACCTTC. It specifies CASSSQQGFYGYTF.

CDR3 DNA sequence: TGCGCCAGCAGTTCTGATCCGGGATCTGGAAACACCATATATTTT. Protein: CASSSDPGSGNTIYF. The chain uses TRBV5-1 and TRBJ1-3; no reliable D call. The CDR3 covers 15 residues. Trimming shortened V by 5 bases and J by 1 base, and 13 bases separated the two germline ends. From germline, CDR1 is SGHRS and CDR2 YFSETQ.

The chain is built from TRBV29-1 and TRBJ2-4; D is unclear. Deletions cut 2 bases from V and 1 base from J, with 15 bases between. Germline values: CDR1 SQVTM, CDR2 ANQGSEA. This CDR3 contains 16 residues. The CDR3 region is CSVEKRTSWAKNIQYF. In nucleotides, the CDR3 is TGCAGCGTTGAAAAAAGAACTTCTTGGGCCAAAAACATTCAGTACTTC.

This sequence joins TRBV3-1 and TRBJ2-3; 13 bases map to TRBD2. With V trimmed by 6 bases and J by 1 base, 13 bases remained unmatched. Germline loops: CDR1 LGHDT, CDR2 YNNKEL (reference sequence). The CDR3 is 19 amino acids. CDR3 protein: CASSRTSGGVSRGTDTQYF. In DNA form, the CDR3 reads TGTGCCAGCAGTCGAACTAGCGGGGGGGTTTCGCGGGGCACAGATACGCAGTATTTT.